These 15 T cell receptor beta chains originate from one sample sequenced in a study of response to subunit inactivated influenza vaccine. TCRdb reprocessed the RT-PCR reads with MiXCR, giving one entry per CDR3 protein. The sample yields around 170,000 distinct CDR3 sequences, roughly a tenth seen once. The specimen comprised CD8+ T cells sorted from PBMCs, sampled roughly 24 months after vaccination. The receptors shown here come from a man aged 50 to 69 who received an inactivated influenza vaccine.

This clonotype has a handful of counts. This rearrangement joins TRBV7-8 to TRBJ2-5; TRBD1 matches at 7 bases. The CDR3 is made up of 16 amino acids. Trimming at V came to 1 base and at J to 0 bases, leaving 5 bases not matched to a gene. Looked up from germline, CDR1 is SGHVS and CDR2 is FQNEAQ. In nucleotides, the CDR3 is TGTGCCAGCAGCTTAGTGACAGGGCCGTACCAAGAGACCCAGTACTTC. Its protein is CASSLVTGPYQETQYF.

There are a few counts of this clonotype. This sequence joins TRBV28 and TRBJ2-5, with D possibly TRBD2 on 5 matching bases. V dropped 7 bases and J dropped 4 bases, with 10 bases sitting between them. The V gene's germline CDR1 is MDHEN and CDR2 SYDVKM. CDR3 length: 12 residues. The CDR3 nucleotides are TGTGCCAGCAACGTGGGAGTAGAGACCCAGTACTTC. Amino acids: CASNVGVETQYF.

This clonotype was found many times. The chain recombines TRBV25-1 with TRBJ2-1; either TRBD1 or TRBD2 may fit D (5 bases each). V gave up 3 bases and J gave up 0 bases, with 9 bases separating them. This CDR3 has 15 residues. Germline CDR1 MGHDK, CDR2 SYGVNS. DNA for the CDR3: TGTGCCAGCAGTGACGAGGGGCCCTCCTACAATGAGCAGTTCTTC. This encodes CASSDEGPSYNEQFF. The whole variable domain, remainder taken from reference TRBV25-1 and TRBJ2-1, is EADIYQTPRYLVIGTGKKITLECSQTMGHDKMYWYQQDPGMELHLIHYSYGVNSTEKGDLSSESTVSRIRTEHFPLTLESARPSHTSQYLCASSDEGPSYNEQFFGPGTRLTVL.

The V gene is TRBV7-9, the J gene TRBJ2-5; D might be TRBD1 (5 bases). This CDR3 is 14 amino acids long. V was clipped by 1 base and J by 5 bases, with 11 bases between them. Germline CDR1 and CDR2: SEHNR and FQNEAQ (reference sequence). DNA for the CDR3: TGTGCCAGCAGCTTAGGTTGGACAATGGAGACCCAGTACTTC. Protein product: CASSLGWTMETQYF.

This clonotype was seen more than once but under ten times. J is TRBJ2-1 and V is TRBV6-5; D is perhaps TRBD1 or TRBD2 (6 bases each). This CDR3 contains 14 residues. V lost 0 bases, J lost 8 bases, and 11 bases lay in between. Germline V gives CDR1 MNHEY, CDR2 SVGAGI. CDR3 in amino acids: CASSYSRGLDEQFF. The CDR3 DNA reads TGTGCCAGCAGTTACTCTCGGGGGCTCGATGAGCAGTTCTTC.

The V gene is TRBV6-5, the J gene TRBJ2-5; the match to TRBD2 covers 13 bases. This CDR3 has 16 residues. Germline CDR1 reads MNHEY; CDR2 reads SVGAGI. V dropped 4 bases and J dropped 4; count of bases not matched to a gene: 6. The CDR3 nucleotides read TGTGCCAGCAGTTGGGCCCGACTAGCGGGAGGAGAGACCCAGTACTTC. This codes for CASSWARLAGGETQYF.

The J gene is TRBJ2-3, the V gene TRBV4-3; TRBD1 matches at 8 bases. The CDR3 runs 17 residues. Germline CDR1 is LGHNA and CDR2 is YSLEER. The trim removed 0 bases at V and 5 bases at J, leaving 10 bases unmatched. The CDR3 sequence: CASSQDRTGPSLDTQYF. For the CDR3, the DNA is TGCGCCAGCAGCCAAGATAGGACAGGGCCCTCGCTAGATACGCAGTATTTT.

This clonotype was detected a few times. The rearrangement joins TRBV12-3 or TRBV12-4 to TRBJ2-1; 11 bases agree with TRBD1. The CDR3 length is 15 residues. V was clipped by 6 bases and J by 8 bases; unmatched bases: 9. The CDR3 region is CASRPPGQGDYEQFF. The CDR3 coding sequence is TGTGCCAGCAGACCTCCGGGACAGGGGGACTATGAGCAGTTCTTC.

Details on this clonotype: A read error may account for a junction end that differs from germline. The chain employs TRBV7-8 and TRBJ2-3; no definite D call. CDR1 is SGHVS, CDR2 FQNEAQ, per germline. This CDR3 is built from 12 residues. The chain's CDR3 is CASSLDWDTQYF. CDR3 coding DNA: TGTGCCAGCAGTTTAGACTGGGATACGCAGTATTTT.

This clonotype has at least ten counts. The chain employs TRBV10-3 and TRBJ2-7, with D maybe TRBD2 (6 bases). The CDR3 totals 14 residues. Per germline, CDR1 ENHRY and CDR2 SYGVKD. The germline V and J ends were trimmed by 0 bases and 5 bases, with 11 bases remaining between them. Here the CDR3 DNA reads TGTGCCATCAGTGAGTCGGGGACTCGGGACGAGCAGTACTTC. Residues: CAISESGTRDEQYF.

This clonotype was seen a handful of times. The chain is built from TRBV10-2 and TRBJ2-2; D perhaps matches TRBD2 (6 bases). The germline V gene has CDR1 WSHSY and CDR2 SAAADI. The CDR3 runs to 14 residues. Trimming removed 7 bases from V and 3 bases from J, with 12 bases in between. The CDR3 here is CASKEGRDTGELFF. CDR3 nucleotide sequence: TGCGCCAGCAAGGAGGGGCGCGACACCGGGGAGCTGTTTTTT.

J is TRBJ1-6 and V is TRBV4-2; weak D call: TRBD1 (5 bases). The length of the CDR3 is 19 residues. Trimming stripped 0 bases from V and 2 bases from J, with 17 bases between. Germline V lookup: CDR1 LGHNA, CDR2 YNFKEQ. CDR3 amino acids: CASSQDRSQQATYNSPLHF. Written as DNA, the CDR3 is TGTGCCAGCAGCCAAGATAGGTCCCAACAGGCGACCTATAATTCACCCCTCCACTTT.

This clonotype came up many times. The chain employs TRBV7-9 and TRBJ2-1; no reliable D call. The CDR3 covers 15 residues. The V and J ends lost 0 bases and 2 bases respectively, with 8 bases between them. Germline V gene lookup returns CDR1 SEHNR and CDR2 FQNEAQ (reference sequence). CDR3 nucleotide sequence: TGTGCCAGCAGCTTAGCACTGGCCCCCTACAATGAGCAGTTCTTC. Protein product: CASSLALAPYNEQFF.

CDR3: CASSYSRRQGLGEQYF. The CDR3 DNA reads as TGTGCCAGCAGTTACTCGAGAAGGCAGGGGTTGGGGGAGCAGTACTTC. V and J are TRBV6-2 or TRBV6-3 and TRBJ2-7, with D perhaps TRBD1 (6 bases). The CDR3 runs to 16 residues. V was clipped by 0 bases and J by 7 bases, with 19 bases between them. In germline, CDR1 is MNHEY, CDR2 SVGEGT.

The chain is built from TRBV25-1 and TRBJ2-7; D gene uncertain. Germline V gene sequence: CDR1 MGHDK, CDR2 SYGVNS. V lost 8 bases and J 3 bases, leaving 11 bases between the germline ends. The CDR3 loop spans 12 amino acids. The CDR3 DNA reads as TGTGCCAGCTCGAACACCGTCTACGAGCAGTACTTC. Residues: CASSNTVYEQYF.